Detailed here is one TCR beta chain. Its antigen is currently unknown. This specimen comes from a study of cytomegalovirus exposure and HLA in healthy donors. Background on the study: An analysis done earlier identified almost 120 million unique TCR beta sequences from about 179 million T cells. Findings and limits, study-wide: On later analysis, the bulk of CMV-associated TCR beta chains appeared to be HLA-restricted. Listed as cytomegalovirus-associated were 150 or so TCR beta chains.

Trimming cost V 0 bases and J 5 bases, with 16 bases left between them. Germline loops: CDR1 MNHNS, CDR2 SASEGT. The CDR3 length is 16 residues. Primers for the PCR totalled 60 Vbeta and 13 Jbeta. Some clones are missing from TCRdb's copy, which holds only in-frame ones; the method was immunoSEQ multiplex PCR. This sample has around 160,000 clones, with about two thirds found just once. The sequence was obtained from a woman aged 18-29 years in good health and CMV-seronegative. The source material was PBMCs. J is TRBJ1-1 and V is TRBV6-1; possible D gene TRBD1, 6 bases. Here the CDR3 DNA reads TGTGCCAGCAGTGAAGCGCTTCAGGGGTCGGGAACTGAAGCTTTCTTT. It yields the protein CASSEALQGSGTEAFF.